The 26 T cell receptor beta chains below were found in one sample sequenced in a study of T-cell reconstitution after alpha-beta-depleted transplantation in children. Researchers prepared the TCRbeta library using unique molecular identifiers, the study reports. TCRdb reprocessed the PCR reads via MiXCR and lists one record per CDR3 protein. The table has approximately 270,000 distinct CDR3 sequences, 20% to 30% seen once. Sample: PBMCs, mostly from graft donor cells, taken 360 days after TCRalphabeta/CD19-depleted stem cell transplant. The source is a female patient between 2 and 15 years old who had a stem cell transplant for congenital amegakaryocytic thrombocytopenia, so the T cells may come from the graft donor.

This clonotype was observed a handful of times. The V gene is TRBV12-3 or TRBV12-4, the J gene TRBJ1-5; 7 bases match TRBD1. V lost 8 bases, J lost 7 bases, and 8 bases stayed unmatched. There are 13 residues in the CDR3. CDR3: CASARDREQPQHF. CDR3 coding DNA: TGTGCCAGCGCCCGAGACAGGGAGCAGCCCCAGCATTTT.

This clonotype has more than one count but fewer than ten. This rearrangement joins TRBV30 to TRBJ2-5; 12 positions agree with TRBD2. The V gene end was trimmed by 1 base and the J gene end by 5 bases; junction bases not matched to a gene: 5. CDR1 GTSNPN and CDR2 SVGIG come from the germline V gene (reference sequence). The CDR3 runs to 15 residues. CDR3 sequence (DNA): TGTGCCTGGAGTGGGGCTAGCGGGGGGGTTGAGACCCAGTACTTC. This codes for CAWSGASGGVETQYF.

This clonotype was counted ten times or more. Here the CDR3 reads CSAKITRDTQYF. CDR3 in DNA: TGCAGTGCTAAGATTACACGTGATACGCAGTATTTT. V is TRBV20-1 and J is TRBJ2-3; D gene unclear. The CDR3 runs 12 residues. V was pared by 4 bases and J by 6 bases, with 11 bases between. Germline-derived CDR1 and CDR2 are DFQATT and SNEGSKA (reference sequence).

The sample holds a few counts of this clonotype. This chain joins TRBV4-1 and TRBJ2-2; 9 positions agree with TRBD1. Germline V gene data show CDR1 as MGHRA and CDR2 as YSYEKL. Germline trimming cut 3 bases from V and 5 bases from J; bases unmatched to any gene: 7. The CDR3 has 16 residues. For the CDR3, the DNA is TGCGCCAGCAGCCAGTACGACAGGGGGGGTACCGGGGAGCTGTTTTTT. Residues: CASSQYDRGGTGELFF.

This chain joins TRBV12-3 or TRBV12-4 and TRBJ1-4, with 9 bases identical to TRBD1. This CDR3 is 15 amino acids long. V shed 4 bases, J shed 6 bases, and the junction held 6 bases outside the gene matches. The CDR3 reads CASSWGDRDDEKLFF. CDR3 nucleotide sequence: TGTGCCAGCAGTTGGGGGGACAGGGACGATGAAAAACTGTTTTTT.

This clonotype has only a few counts. This chain joins TRBV10-3 and TRBJ2-5; 9 bases line up with TRBD1. V gave up 10 bases and J gave up 4 bases; unmatched junction bases: 10. This CDR3 contains 14 residues. Germline CDR1 ENHRY, CDR2 SYGVKD. This chain's CDR3 is CATKQGAGGETQYF. In nucleotides, the CDR3 is TGTGCCACAAAACAGGGGGCCGGCGGAGAGACCCAGTACTTC.

The genes are TRBV5-1 and TRBJ2-7, with D perhaps TRBD2 (5 bases). This CDR3 comprises 15 residues. Germline loops: CDR1 SGHRS, CDR2 YFSETQ. With 0 bases removed from V and 3 bases from J, the gap between germline ends came to 13 bases. The CDR3 DNA is TGCGCCAGCAGCTTGGCTCCAGCGGTTAACTACGAGCAGTACTTC. Translation gives CASSLAPAVNYEQYF.

This clonotype was counted between two and nine times. The gene calls are TRBV11-2 and TRBJ2-2, with 10 bases identical to TRBD2. J was trimmed by 4 bases and V by 3 bases; bases with no gene match: 5. This CDR3 contains 16 residues. Germline V CDR1 and CDR2: SGHAT, FQNNGV. CDR3 DNA sequence: TGTGCCAGCAGCTTTTGGACTAGCGGAGGCACCGGGGAGCTGTTTTTT. This codes for CASSFWTSGGTGELFF.

This clonotype was picked up many times. This rearrangement joins TRBV3-1 to TRBJ2-3; D is unresolved. V gave up 4 bases and J gave up 0 bases, with 11 bases separating them. The CDR3 loop spans 15 amino acids. Germline assignment: CDR1 LGHDT and CDR2 YNNKEL (reference sequence). CDR3 nucleotide sequence: TGTGCCAGCAGCCCAACGAGAATGAGCACAGATACGCAGTATTTT. It codes for CASSPTRMSTDTQYF.

This clonotype showed up just once. This chain connects TRBV6-1 to TRBJ2-3; D is possibly TRBD1 (6 bases). Trimming took 1 base from V and 1 from J, leaving 12 bases between them. There are 16 residues in the CDR3. Germline loops: CDR1 MNHNS, CDR2 SASEGT. The CDR3 DNA sequence: TGTGCCAGCAGTGAAGGGCAGGGGCGAGGCACAGATACGCAGTATTTT. Translation: CASSEGQGRGTDTQYF.

A few counts support this clonotype. This chain uses TRBV4-2 with TRBJ2-3; a weak D match, TRBD1 (6 bases). This CDR3 is 17 amino acids long. CDR1 LGHNA and CDR2 YNFKEQ come from the germline V gene. Trimming removed 0 bases from V and 7 bases from J, with 20 bases in between. This CDR3 is CASSQEGARAPQNTQYF. CDR3 coding DNA: TGTGCCAGCAGCCAAGAGGGGGCGCGGGCCCCTCAAAATACGCAGTATTTT.

J is TRBJ2-2 and V is TRBV3-1, with 11 bases that match TRBD2. V lost 5 bases to trimming and J lost 4 bases; unmatched junction nucleotides: 3. Germline V lookup: CDR1 LGHDT, CDR2 YNNKEL (reference sequence). CDR3 length: 15 amino acids. CDR3 loop: CASSCSGRATGELFF. In DNA form, the CDR3 reads TGTGCCAGCAGCTGTAGCGGGAGGGCCACCGGGGAGCTGTTTTTT.

This chain connects TRBV4-1 to TRBJ2-2; 12 positions match TRBD2. V shed 5 bases, J shed 0 bases, and the junction held 7 bases outside the gene matches. CDR3 size: 18 residues. Germline V gives CDR1 MGHRA, CDR2 YSYEKL. CDR3 residues: CASSLRLAGATNTGELFF. In DNA, the CDR3 is TGCGCCAGCAGCTTAAGACTAGCGGGAGCGACGAACACCGGGGAGCTGTTTTTT.

The rearrangement uses TRBV7-2 and TRBJ1-6, with D unresolved. The CDR3 covers 12 residues. The germline V gene has CDR1 SGHTA and CDR2 FQGNSA. V gave up 3 bases and J gave up 11 bases, with 8 bases separating them. CDR3 bases: TGTGCCAGCAGCTTTTATGCCGCACCCCTCCACTTT. Translation: CASSFYAAPLHF.

The chain employs TRBV11-2 and TRBJ2-5; D may match TRBD1 or TRBD2 (5 bases each). The germline gives CDR1 SGHAT, CDR2 FQNNGV. CDR3 length equals 13 residues. V lost 5 bases to trimming and J lost 1 base, with 8 bases between them. The CDR3 DNA sequence: TGTGCCAGCAGCCAGGGAGCCCAAGAGACCCAGTACTTC. Amino acid sequence: CASSQGAQETQYF.

There are many counts of this clonotype. This sequence joins TRBV12-3 or TRBV12-4 and TRBJ2-7; 7 bases line up with TRBD2. V was clipped by 3 bases and J by 4 bases; unmatched bases: 9. The CDR3 contains 15 residues. Here the CDR3 DNA reads TGTGCCAGCAGTTTCGGCCGTGGGGGAGGGTACGAGCAGTACTTC. This translates into CASSFGRGGGYEQYF.

This clonotype was recorded at least ten times. This sequence joins TRBV12-3 or TRBV12-4 and TRBJ2-2, with 9 nucleotides matching TRBD2. The trim removed 3 bases at V and 0 bases at J, leaving 11 bases unmatched. CDR3 length equals 19 residues. CDR3 nucleotides: TGTGCCAGCAGTTTCATAGCGGGAGAAACTTACGCGAACACCGGGGAGCTGTTTTTT. Translation gives CASSFIAGETYANTGELFF.

The chain uses TRBV6-1 and TRBJ2-5; the D is unclear. The CDR3 contains 16 residues. V was pared by 0 bases and J by 5 bases, with 16 bases between. The germline V gene has CDR1 MNHNS and CDR2 SASEGT. The CDR3 coding sequence is TGTGCCAGCAGTGAAGCTGGAGTCCCAGCCTGGGAGACCCAGTACTTC. Its protein is CASSEAGVPAWETQYF.

This clonotype came up a few times. The chain couples TRBV12-3 or TRBV12-4 to TRBJ2-3; D is ambiguous. CDR3 size: 16 residues. The ends were cut back, 5 bases at V and 2 bases at J, with 17 bases in the middle. This chain's CDR3 is CASSPTKKSPTDTQYF. CDR3 nucleotides: TGTGCCAGCAGTCCGACAAAGAAATCCCCCACAGATACGCAGTATTTT.

This sequence joins TRBV10-3 and TRBJ2-2, with 9 bases fitting TRBD2. Trimming cost V 2 bases and J 10 bases; bases outside gene matches: 8. This CDR3 is 15 amino acids long. Germline loops: CDR1 ENHRY, CDR2 SYGVKD. The DNA of the CDR3 is TGTGCCATCAGTGAGGCCCCTAGCGGGATCTCGGAGCTGTTTTTT. It specifies CAISEAPSGISELFF.

This clonotype was picked up a small number of times. The chain uses TRBV20-1 and TRBJ2-5, with D unclear. The germline CDR1 and CDR2 sequences are DFQATT and SNEGSKA (reference sequence). Deletions cut 0 bases from V and 5 bases from J, with 7 bases between. The CDR3 is 12 amino acids. CDR3 nucleotide sequence: TGCAGTGCTAGAGATTTCTCGGAGACCCAGTACTTC. Amino acids: CSARDFSETQYF.

This chain uses TRBV5-1 with TRBJ2-1, with a tentative D call TRBD2 (5 bases). Trimming shortened V by 5 bases and J by 5 bases, and 17 bases separated the two germline ends. This CDR3 region has 15 residues. Germline V gene lookup returns CDR1 SGHRS and CDR2 YFSETQ. The CDR3 loop reads CASSSVSDYNNEQFF. The DNA for the CDR3 is TGCGCCAGCAGTTCGGTAAGTGACTACAACAATGAGCAGTTCTTC.

This clonotype occurred a few times. The genes are TRBV3-1 and TRBJ2-7; D is possibly TRBD1 or TRBD2 (5 bases each). Trimming took off 4 bases at V and 5 bases at J, with 15 bases between the two ends. The germline gives CDR1 LGHDT, CDR2 YNNKEL (reference sequence). The CDR3 spans 14 residues. CDR3 nucleotide sequence: TGTGCCAGCAGCCGCCGAGGGGAGTGGGACGAGCAGTACTTC. It is translated as CASSRRGEWDEQYF.

The chain recombines TRBV7-9 with TRBJ1-1; D call uncertain. The CDR3 runs to 13 residues. V lost 1 base, J lost 6 bases, and 9 bases lay in between. In germline, CDR1 is SEHNR, CDR2 FQNEAQ (reference sequence). The CDR3 loop reads CASSLGLRPEAFF. CDR3 nucleotide sequence: TGTGCCAGCAGCTTAGGGCTTCGGCCTGAAGCTTTCTTT.

The V and J genes are TRBV10-3 and TRBJ2-3, with 7 bases identical to TRBD2. The V gene end was trimmed by 0 bases and the J gene end by 1 base; junction bases not matched to a gene: 4. The CDR3 is 16 residues long. Per the germline V gene, CDR1 is ENHRY and CDR2 is SYGVKD. Written as DNA, the CDR3 is TGTGCCATCAGTGAGTCGGGCGGGGGAGGCACAGATACGCAGTATTTT. Its protein product is CAISESGGGGTDTQYF.

The rearrangement links TRBV10-2 to TRBJ2-1, with 13 bases aligning to TRBD2. The germline CDR1 and CDR2 sequences are WSHSY and SAAADI. The CDR3 has 17 residues. The ends lost 7 bases at V and 7 bases at J; junction bases unmatched: 13. The CDR3 bases are TGCGCCAGCACTAACCTGAAGGGACTAGCGGGGTCAAATGAGCAGTTCTTC. It is translated as CASTNLKGLAGSNEQFF.